This T cell receptor (beta chain) was sequenced in a study of T-cell reconstitution after alpha-beta-depleted transplantation in children (dated by TCRdb to the mid-2010s). Regarding the study in general: Using TCR repertoire profiling, the study quantitatively followed how T-cell immune reconstitution unfolded in children after TCRalphabeta/CD19-depleted allogeneic hematopoietic cell transplantation.

Ten or more counts support this clonotype. The antigen it binds to is not known. The record has no base qualities; no much larger clone is one base away. In light of the paper, this sample's treatment or condition label describes: allogeneic hematopoietic cell transplantation with graft depleted of TCRalphabeta T cells and CD19 B cells. The children who served as transplant recipients had been given grafts of TCRalphabeta/CD19-depleted allogeneic hematopoietic cells. The CDR3, cysteine through phenylalanine, is 15 amino acids long. Only the CDR3 DNA is retained, 45 bases long and in frame from the first base. V and J are truncated by 3 bases and 7 bases respectively, leaving an intervening sequence of 18 bases. CDR1 and CDR2 were assigned from the germline V gene (reference sequence) as SEHNR and FQNEAQ. Study-level results and caveats: Apparently early alphabetaT-cell count recovery about two months after transplant reportedly relied on only several hundred rapidly expanded clones derived from non-depleted graft cells. In some patients, the high TCRbeta diversity seen at day 60 was put down to recipient T cells and intrathymic progenitors that had survived conditioning. Over the following months the frequencies of hyperexpanded clones went down, and after one year T-cell counts and TCRbeta diversity were mostly credited to newly produced T cells.

Libraries were made using PCR. Sequencing was performed on an Illumina HiSeq 2500. Molecular barcoding was employed in the preparation of TCR libraries, with unique molecular identifiers being used to normalize TCRbeta repertoire quantification. Through fastp at Q25 and MiXCR, TCRdb rebuilt clones from the public reads, retaining in-frame beta chains. CDR3 protein duplicates are merged, each entry listing the most common genes and DNA. The sample table contains fewer than 350,000 distinct CDR3 sequences; only one count was recorded for 6.5% to 9% of them. The ten largest clones capture 8.5% to 9.5% of the sample.

The receptor comes from a female patient aged 2 to 10 who had a stem cell transplant for Fanconi anemia, so the T cells may come from the graft donor. In this chain, TRBV7-9 is recombined with TRBJ1-1, with TRBD1 perhaps the D gene, on 6 matching bases. Sample: peripheral blood, taken 360 days after TCRalphabeta/CD19-depleted stem cell transplant. The CDR3 region has the sequence CASSFFRQASSEAFF. The DNA reads as follows: TGTGCCAGCAGCTTTTTTCGACAGGCATCAAGTGAAGCTTTCTTT.